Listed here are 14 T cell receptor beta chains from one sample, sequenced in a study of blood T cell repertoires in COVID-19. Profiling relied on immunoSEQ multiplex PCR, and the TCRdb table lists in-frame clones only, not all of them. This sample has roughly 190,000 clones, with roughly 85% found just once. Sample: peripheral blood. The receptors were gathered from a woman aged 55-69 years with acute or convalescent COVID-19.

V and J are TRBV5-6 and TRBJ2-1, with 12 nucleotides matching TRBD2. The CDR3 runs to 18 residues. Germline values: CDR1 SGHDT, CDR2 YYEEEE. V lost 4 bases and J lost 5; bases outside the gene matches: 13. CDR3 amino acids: CASSRGSSGRAGDNEQFF. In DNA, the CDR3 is TGTGCCAGCAGCCGGGGTTCTAGCGGGAGGGCCGGGGACAATGAGCAGTTCTTC.

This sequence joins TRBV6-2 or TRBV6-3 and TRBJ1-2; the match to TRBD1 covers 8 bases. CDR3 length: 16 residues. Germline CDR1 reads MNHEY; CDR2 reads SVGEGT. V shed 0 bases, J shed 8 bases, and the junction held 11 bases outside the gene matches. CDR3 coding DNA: TGTGCCAGCAGTTACTCGAAGGTTCAGGGGGCCGGGGGCTACACCTTC. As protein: CASSYSKVQGAGGYTF.

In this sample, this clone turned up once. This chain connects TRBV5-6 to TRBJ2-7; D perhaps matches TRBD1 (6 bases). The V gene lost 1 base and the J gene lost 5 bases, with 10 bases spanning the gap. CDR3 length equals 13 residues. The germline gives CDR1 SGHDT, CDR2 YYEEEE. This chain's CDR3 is CASSLPGVNEQYV. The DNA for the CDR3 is TGTGCCAGCAGCTTGCCAGGGGTGAACGAGCAGTACGTC.

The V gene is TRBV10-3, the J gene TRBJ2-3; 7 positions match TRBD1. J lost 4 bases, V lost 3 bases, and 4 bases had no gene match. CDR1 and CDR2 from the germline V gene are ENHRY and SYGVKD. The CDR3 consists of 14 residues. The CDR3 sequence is CAISDLTGPDTQYF. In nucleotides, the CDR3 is TGTGCCATCAGTGACCTGACAGGGCCAGATACGCAGTATTTT.

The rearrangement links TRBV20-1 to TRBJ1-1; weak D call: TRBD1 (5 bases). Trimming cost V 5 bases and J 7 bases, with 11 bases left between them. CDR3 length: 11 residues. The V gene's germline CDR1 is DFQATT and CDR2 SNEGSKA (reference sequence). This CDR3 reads CSARGRVEAFF. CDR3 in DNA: TGCAGTGCTCGGGGGAGGGTTGAAGCTTTCTTT.

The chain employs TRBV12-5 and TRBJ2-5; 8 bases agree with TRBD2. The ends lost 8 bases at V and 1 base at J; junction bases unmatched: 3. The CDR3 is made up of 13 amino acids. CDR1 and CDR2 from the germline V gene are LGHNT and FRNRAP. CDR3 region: CASSSGIQETQYF. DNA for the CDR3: TGTGCTAGTAGTAGCGGGATCCAAGAGACCCAGTACTTC.

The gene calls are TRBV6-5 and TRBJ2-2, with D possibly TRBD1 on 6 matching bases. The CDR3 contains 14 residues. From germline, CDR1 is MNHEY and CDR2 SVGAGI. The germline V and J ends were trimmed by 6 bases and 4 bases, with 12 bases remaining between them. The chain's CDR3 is CASSRTVSTGELFF. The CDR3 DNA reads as TGTGCCAGCAGCCGGACAGTTAGCACCGGGGAGCTGTTTTTT.

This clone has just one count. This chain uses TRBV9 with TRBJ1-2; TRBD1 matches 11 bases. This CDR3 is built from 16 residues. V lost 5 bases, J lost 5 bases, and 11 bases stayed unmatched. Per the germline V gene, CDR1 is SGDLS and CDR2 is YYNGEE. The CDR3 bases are TGTGCCAGCAGGAAAGGACAGGGGGCGTTGGAATATGGCTACACCTTC. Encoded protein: CASRKGQGALEYGYTF.

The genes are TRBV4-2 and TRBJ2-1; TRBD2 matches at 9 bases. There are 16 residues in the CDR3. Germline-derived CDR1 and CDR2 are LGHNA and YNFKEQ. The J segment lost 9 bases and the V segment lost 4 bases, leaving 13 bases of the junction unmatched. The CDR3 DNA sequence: TGTGCCAGCAGCCCGGCTGGGACTAGCCGCGTGGGTGAGCAGTTCTTC. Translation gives CASSPAGTSRVGEQFF.

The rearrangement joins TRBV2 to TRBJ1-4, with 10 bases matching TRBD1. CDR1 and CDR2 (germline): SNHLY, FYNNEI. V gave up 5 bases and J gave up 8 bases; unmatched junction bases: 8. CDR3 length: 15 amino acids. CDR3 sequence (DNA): TGTGCCAGCAGTTTCACCGGGACAGGGGAAGAAAAACTGTTTTTT. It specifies CASSFTGTGEEKLFF.

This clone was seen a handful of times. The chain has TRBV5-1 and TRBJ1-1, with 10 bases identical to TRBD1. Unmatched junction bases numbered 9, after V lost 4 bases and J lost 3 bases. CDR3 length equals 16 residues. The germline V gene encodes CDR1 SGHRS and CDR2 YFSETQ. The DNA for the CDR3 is TGCGCCAGCAGCGGGGGACAGGGGACGTATGACACTGAAGCTTTCTTT. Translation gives CASSGGQGTYDTEAFF.

The CDR3 protein is CASSRLAGGNEQFF. The CDR3 DNA reads as TGTGCCAGCAGTCGACTAGCGGGAGGCAATGAGCAGTTCTTC. The genes are TRBV2 and TRBJ2-1; TRBD2 matches at 13 bases. The CDR3 contains 14 residues. Germline CDR1 and CDR2: SNHLY and FYNNEI. The V segment lost 5 bases and the J segment 6 bases; nucleotides outside the gene matches: 1.

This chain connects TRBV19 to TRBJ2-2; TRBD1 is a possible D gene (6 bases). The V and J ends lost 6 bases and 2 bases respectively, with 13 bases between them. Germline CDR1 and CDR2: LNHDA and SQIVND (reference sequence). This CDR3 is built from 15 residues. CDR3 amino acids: CASRQGLLNTGELFF. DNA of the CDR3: TGTGCCAGTAGACAGGGATTACTTAACACCGGGGAGCTGTTTTTT.

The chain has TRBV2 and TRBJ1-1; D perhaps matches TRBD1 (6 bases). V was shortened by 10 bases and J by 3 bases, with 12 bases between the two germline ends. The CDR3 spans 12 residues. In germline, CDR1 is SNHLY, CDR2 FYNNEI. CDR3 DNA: TGTGCCATCCGGACAGACCACACTGAAGCTTTCTTT. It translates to CAIRTDHTEAFF.